This T cell receptor beta chain was identified in a study of patients and donors after allogeneic stem cell transplantation. One entry per CDR3 protein results from TCRdb running MiXCR on the RT-PCR reads. Found here are roughly 960,000 distinct CDR3 sequences, roughly 18% of them singletons; the top ten hold 6%. In germline, CDR1 is MGHRA, CDR2 YSYEKL. CDR3 length equals 16 residues. V gave up 1 base and J gave up 5 bases, with 17 bases separating them. Only a few counts were recorded for this clonotype. V usage is TRBV4-1 and J usage is TRBJ2-5; weak D call: TRBD1 (6 bases). This TCR was recovered from a human donor who was either an allogeneic HSCT recipient or a stem cell or donor lymphocyte infusion donor (not recorded which). It is not recorded whose cells these are; they may come from a transplant donor. Sequencing input: blood, either unsorted or a sorted T cell fraction (not recorded which). The DNA of the CDR3 is TGCGCCAGCAGCCAAGGGGGGTTTGGGGGCGGCGAGACCCAGTACTTC. As protein: CASSQGGFGGGETQYF.